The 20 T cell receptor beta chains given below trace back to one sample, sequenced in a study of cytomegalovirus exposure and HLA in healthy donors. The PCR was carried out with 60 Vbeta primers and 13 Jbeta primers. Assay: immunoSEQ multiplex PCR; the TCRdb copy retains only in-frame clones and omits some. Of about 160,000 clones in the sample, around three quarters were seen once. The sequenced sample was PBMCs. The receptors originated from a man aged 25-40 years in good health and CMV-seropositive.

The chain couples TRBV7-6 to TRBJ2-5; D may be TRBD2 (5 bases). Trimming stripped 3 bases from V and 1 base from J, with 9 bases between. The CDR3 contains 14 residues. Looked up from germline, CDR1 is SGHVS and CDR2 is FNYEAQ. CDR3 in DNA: TGTGCCAGCAGCTTTCAGAGCGGCCAAGAGACCCAGTACTTC. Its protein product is CASSFQSGQETQYF.

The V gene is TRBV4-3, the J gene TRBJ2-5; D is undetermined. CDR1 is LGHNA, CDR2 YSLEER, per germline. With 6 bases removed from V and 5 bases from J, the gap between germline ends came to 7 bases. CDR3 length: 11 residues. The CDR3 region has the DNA TGCGCCAGCAGGGTCGGGGAGACCCAGTACTTC. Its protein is CASRVGETQYF.

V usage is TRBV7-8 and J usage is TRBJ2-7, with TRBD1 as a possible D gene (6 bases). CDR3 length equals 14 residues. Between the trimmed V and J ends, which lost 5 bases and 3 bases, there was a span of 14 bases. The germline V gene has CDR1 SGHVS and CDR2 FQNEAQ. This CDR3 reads CASSVGPGDYEQYF. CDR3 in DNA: TGTGCCAGCAGCGTCGGTCCAGGGGACTACGAGCAGTACTTC. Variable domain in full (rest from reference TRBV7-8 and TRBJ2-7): GAGVSQSPRYKVAKRGQDVALRCDPISGHVSLFWYQQALGQGPEFLTYFQNEAQLDKSGLPSDRFFAERPEGSVSTLKIQRTQQEDSAVYLCASSVGPGDYEQYFGPGTRLTVT.

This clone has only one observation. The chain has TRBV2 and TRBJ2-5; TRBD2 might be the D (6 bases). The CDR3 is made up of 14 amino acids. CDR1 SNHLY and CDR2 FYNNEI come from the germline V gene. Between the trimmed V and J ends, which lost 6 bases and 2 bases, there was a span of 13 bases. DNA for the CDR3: TGTGCCAGCAGAAGAGACCTAGCGCAAGAGACCCAGTACTTC. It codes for CASRRDLAQETQYF. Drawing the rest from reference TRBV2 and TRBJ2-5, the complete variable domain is EPEVTQTPSHQVTQMGQEVILRCVPISNHLYFYWYRQILGQKVEFLVSFYNNEISEKSEIFDDQFSVERPDGSNFTLKIRSTKLEDSAMYFCASRRDLAQETQYFGPGTRLLVL.

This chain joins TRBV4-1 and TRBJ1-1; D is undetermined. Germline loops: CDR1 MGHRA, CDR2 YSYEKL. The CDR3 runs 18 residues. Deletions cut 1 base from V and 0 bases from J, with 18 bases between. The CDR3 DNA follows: TGCGCCAGCAGCCAAGCTTGGGCAGGAACATCCATGAACACTGAAGCTTTCTTT. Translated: CASSQAWAGTSMNTEAFF.

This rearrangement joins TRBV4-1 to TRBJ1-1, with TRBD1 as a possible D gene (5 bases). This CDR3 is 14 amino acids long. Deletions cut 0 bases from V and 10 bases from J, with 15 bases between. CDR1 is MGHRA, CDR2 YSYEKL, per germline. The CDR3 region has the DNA TGCGCCAGCAGCCAAGACCCAGGGAGGCATGCAGCTTTCTTT. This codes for CASSQDPGRHAAFF.

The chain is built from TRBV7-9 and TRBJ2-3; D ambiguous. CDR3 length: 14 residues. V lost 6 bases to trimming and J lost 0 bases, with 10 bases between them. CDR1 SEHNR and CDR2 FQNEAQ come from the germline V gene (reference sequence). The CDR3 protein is CASRSRTSTDTQYF. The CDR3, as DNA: TGTGCCAGCAGGTCAAGAACTAGCACAGATACGCAGTATTTT.

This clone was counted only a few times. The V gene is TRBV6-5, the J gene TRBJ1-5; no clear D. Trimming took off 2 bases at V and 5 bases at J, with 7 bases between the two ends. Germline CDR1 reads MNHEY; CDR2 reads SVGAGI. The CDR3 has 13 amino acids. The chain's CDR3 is CASSYRVHQPQHF. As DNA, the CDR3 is TGTGCCAGCAGTTACCGCGTACATCAGCCCCAGCATTTT.

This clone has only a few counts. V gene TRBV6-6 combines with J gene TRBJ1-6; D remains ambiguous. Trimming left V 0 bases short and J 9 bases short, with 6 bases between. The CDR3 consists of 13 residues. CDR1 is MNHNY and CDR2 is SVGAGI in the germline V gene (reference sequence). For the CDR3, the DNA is TGTGCCAGCAGTTACTCAGTCGGTTCACCCCTCCACTTT. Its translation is CASSYSVGSPLHF.

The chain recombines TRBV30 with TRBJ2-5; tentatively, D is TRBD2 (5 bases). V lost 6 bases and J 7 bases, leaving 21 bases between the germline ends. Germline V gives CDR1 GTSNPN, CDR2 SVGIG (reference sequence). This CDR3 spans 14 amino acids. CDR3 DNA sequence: TGTGCCTGTACCGCCCGGGGAAACGGCCGGACCCAGTACTTC. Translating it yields CACTARGNGRTQYF.

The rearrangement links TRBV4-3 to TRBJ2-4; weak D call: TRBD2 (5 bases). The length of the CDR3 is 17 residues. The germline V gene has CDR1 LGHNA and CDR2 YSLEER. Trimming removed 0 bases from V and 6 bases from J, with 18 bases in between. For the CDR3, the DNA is TGCGCCAGCAGCCAAGAAAGAGGGCTTGGTGGAGGAAACATTCAGTACTTC. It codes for CASSQERGLGGGNIQYF.

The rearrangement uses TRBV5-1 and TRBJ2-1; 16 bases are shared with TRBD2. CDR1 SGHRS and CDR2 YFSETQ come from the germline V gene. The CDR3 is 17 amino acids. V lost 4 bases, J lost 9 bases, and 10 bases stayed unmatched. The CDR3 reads CASSDGTSGGALSEQFF. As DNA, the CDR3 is TGCGCCAGCAGCGACGGGACTAGCGGGGGGGCCCTTAGTGAGCAGTTCTTC.

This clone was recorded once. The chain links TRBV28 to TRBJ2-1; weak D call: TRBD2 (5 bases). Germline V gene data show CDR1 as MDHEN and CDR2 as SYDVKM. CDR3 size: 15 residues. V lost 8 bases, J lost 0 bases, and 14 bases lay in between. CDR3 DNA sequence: TGTGCCAGCGTCCCCGGGGTGAGCTCCTACAATGAGCAGTTCTTC. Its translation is CASVPGVSSYNEQFF.

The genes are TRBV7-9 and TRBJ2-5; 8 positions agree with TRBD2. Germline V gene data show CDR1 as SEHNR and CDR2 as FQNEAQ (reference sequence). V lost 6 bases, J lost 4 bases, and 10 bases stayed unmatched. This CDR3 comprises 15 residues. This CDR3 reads CASSPLGGAGETQYF. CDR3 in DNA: TGTGCCAGCAGTCCCCTCGGGGGGGCCGGAGAGACCCAGTACTTC.

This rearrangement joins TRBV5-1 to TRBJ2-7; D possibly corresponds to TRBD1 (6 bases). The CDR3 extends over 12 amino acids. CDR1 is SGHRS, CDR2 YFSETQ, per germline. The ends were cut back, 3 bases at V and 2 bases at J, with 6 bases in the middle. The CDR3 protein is CASSWDTYEQYF. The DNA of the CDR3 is TGCGCCAGCAGCTGGGACACCTACGAGCAGTACTTC.

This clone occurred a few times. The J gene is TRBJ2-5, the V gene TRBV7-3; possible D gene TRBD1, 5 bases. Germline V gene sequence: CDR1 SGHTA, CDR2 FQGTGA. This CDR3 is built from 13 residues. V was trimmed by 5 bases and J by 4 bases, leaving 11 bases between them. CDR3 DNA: TGTGCCAGCAGCCAGGGAAATGGAGAGACCCAGTACTTC. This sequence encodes CASSQGNGETQYF.

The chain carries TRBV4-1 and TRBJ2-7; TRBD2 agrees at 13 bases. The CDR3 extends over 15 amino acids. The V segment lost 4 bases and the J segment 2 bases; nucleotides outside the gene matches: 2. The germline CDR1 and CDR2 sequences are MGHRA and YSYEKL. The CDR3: CASSPGLAGAYEQYF. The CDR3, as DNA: TGCGCCAGCAGCCCCGGACTAGCGGGGGCCTACGAGCAGTACTTC.

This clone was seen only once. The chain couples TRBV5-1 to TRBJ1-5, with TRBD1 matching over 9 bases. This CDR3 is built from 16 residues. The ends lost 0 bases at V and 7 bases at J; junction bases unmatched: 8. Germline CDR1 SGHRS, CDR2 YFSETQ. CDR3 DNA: TGCGCCAGCAGCTTGGGGGACAGGGTAGGTAAACAGCCCCAGCATTTT. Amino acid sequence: CASSLGDRVGKQPQHF.

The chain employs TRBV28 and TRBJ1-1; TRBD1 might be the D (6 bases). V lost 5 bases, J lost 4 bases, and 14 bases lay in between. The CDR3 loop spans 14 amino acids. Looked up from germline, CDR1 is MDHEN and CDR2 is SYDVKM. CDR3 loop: CASSLAQGFTEAFF. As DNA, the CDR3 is TGTGCCAGCAGTCTCGCACAGGGTTTCACTGAAGCTTTCTTT.

The CDR3 sequence: CASSSQAPTDTQYF. CDR3 DNA sequence: TGTGCCAGCAGCTCTCAGGCCCCTACAGATACGCAGTATTTT. V usage is TRBV5-4 and J usage is TRBJ2-3; no definite D call. The CDR3 spans 14 residues. V was clipped by 3 bases and J by 3 bases, with 11 bases between them. The V gene's germline CDR1 is SGHNT and CDR2 YYREEE (reference sequence).